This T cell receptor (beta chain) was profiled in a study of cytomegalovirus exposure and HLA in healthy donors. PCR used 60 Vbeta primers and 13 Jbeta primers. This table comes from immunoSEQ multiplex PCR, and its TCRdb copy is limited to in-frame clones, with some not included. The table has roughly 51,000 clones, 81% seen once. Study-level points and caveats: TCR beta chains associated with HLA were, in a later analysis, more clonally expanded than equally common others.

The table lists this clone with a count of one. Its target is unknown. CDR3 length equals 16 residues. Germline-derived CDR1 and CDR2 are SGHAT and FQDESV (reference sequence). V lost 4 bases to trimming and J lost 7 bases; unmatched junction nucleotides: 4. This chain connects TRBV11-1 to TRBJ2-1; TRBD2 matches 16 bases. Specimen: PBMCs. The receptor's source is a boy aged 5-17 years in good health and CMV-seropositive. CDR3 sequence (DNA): TGTGCCAGCAGCTCGGGACTAGCGGGGGGGTGGAATGAGCAGTTCTTC. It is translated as CASSSGLAGGWNEQFF.